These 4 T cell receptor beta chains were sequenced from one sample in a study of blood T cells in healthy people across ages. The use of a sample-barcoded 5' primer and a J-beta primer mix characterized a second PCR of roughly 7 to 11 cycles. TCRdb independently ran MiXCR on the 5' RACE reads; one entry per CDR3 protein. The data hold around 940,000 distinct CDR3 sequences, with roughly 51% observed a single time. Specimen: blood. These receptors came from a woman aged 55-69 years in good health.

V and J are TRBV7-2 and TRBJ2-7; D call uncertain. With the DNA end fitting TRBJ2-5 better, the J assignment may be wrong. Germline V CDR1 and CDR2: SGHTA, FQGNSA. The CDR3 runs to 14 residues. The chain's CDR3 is CASSQSPYPGTQYF. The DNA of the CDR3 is TGTGCCAGCAGCCAAAGTCCATATCCGGGGACCCAGTACTTC.

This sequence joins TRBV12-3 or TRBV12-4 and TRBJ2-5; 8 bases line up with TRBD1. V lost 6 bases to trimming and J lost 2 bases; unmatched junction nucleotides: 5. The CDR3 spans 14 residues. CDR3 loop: CASSRQGTQETQYF. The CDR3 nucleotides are TGTGCCAGCAGCCGACAGGGGACACAAGAGACCCAGTACTTC.

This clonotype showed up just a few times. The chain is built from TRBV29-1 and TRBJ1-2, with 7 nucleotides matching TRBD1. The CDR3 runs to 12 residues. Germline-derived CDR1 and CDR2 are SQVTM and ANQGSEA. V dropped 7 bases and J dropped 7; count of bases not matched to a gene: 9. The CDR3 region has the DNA TGCAGCGCATCTCAAGGGGACAGTGGCTACACCTTC. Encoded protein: CSASQGDSGYTF.

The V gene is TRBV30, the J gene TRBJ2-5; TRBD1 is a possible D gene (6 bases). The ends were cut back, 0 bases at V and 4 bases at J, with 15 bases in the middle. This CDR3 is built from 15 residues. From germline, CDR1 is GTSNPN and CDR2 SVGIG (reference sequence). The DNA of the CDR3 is TGTGCCTGGAGTGTGGGAGACAGGATAGGAGAGACCCAGTACTTC. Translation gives CAWSVGDRIGETQYF.